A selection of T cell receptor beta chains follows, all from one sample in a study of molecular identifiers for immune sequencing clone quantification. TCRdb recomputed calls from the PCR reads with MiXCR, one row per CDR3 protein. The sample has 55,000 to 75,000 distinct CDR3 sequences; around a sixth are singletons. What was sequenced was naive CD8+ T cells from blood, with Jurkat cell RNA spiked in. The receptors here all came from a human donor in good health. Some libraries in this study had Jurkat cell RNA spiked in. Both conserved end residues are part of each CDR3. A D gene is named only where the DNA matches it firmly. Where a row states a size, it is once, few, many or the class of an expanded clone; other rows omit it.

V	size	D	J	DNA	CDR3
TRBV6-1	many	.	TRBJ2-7	TGTGCCAGCAGTTACTTGGATCAGTACTTC	CASSYLDQYF
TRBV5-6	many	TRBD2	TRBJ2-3	TGTGCCAGCAGCTTGAGCGGGAAAACAGATACGCAGTATTTT	CASSLSGKTDTQYF
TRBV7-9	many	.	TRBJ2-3	TGTGCCAGCAGCGACGGGATTAATACGCAGTATTTT	CASSDGINTQYF
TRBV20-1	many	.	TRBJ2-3	TGCAGTGCTAGGGGAGTAGGCAGGGCTGGCACAGATACGCAGTATTTT	CSARGVGRAGTDTQYF
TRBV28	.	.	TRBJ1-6	TGTGCCAGCAGTTTATCGGGTAATTCACCCCTCCACTTT	CASSLSGNSPLHF
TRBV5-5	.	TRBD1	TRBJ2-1	TGTGCCAGCAGGCTCAGGGGGACAGCCAACAATGAGCAGTTCTTC	CASRLRGTANNEQFF
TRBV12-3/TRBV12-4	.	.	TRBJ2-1	TGTGCCAGCAGGGGTTTTCTAGCGAGAAGCTCCTACAATGAGCGGTTCTTC	CASRGFLARSSYNERFF
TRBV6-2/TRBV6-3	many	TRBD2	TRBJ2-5	TGTGCCAGCAGTTACACCCCGTCGACTAGCGTTGAAGAGACCCAGTACTTC	CASSYTPSTSVEETQYF
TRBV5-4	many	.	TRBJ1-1	TGTGCCAGCAGCTTAAGTTCGCGGACTGAAGCTTTCTTT	CASSLSSRTEAFF
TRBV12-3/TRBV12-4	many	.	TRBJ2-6	TGTGCCAGCAAGGGTTTAGTTGGGGCCAACGTCCTGACTTTC	CASKGLVGANVLTF
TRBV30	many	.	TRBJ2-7	TGTGCCTGGAGTCCTGGTGGTGAGCAGTACTTC	CAWSPGGEQYF
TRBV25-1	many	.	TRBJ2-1	TGTGCCAGCAGTGATTATAGCGGCTACAATGAGCAGTTCTTC	CASSDYSGYNEQFF
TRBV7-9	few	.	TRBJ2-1	TGTGCCAACAGATTGGAGGGGGGCTTTGACAATGAGCAGTTCTTC	CANRLEGGFDNEQFF
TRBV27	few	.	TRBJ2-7	TGTGCCAGCAGTTCCCAGGGTCCCTACGAGCAGTACTTC	CASSSQGPYEQYF
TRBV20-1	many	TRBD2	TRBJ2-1	TGCAGTGCTAGACCCCTGAGGCTAGCGGGAGGTGGTGAGCAGTTCTTC	CSARPLRLAGGGEQFF
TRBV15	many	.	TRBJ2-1	TGTGCCACTACAGAGGAGGGCAATGAGCAGTTCTTC	CATTEEGNEQFF
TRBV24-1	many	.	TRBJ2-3	TGTGCCACCAGTGAACCGCAGGAACCGCGGGCGCAGTATTTT	CATSEPQEPRAQYF
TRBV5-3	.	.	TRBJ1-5	TGTGCCAGCAGCCGGGGGGATAGCGATCAGCCCCAGCATTTT	CASSRGDSDQPQHF
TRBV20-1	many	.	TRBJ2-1	TGCAGTGCTAGAGGCGGGGCGGGATTCCACAATGAGCAGTTCTTC	CSARGGAGFHNEQFF
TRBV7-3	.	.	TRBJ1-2	TGTGCCAGCAGCTTAGGGGGGGCCGATGCAAACTATGGCTACACCTTC	CASSLGGADANYGYTF
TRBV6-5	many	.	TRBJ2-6	TGTGCCAGCAGTTATAGGGACATTCCTCCTGGGGCCAACGTCCTGACTTTC	CASSYRDIPPGANVLTF
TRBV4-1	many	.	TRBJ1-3	TGCGCCAGCAGCCACGGGGCTAAATCTGGAAACACCATATATTTT	CASSHGAKSGNTIYF
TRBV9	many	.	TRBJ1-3	TGTGCCAGCAGCGCGCCGCCCCGCAGCTCTGGAAACACCATATATTTT	CASSAPPRSSGNTIYF
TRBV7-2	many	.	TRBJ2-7	TGTGCCAGCAGCTTCGCGGGGTACTCCTACGAGCAGTACTTC	CASSFAGYSYEQYF
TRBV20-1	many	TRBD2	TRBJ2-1	TGCAGTGCTAGCGCCCCCGGGACTAGCGGGACTTATGAGCAGTTCTTC	CSASAPGTSGTYEQFF
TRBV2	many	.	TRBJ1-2	TGTGCCAGCAGTGATAGTGGAGACATCTTATATGGCTACACCTTC	CASSDSGDILYGYTF
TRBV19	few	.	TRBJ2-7	TGTGCCAGTAGTATGGGGTCCTACGAGCAGTACTTC	CASSMGSYEQYF
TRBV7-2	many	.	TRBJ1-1	TGTGCCAGCAGCTTATGGTCCCGATCGAACACTGAAGCTTTCTTT	CASSLWSRSNTEAFF
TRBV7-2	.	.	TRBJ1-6	TGTGCCAGCAGCCCAGGGCCCAGCGGATTGAATTCACCCCTCCACTTT	CASSPGPSGLNSPLHF
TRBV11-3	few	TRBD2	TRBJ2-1	TGTGCCAGCAGCCACGGACTAGCGGGCAATGAGCAGTTCTTC	CASSHGLAGNEQFF
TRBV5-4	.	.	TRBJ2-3	TGTGCCAGCAGTGGCCCGAGGGAGTATTTT	CASSGPREYF
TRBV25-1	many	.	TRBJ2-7	TGTGCCAGCAGTGAACCCCAGGGGACACGGGTGTTCGAGCAGTACTTC	CASSEPQGTRVFEQYF
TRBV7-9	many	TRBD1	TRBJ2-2	TGTGCCAGCAGCTCCCGGGACAGACACAACACCGGGGAGCTGTTTTTT	CASSSRDRHNTGELFF
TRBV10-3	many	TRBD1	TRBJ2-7	TGTGCCATCAGTGACGGACAGGGGGTGAGTTCCTACGAGCAGTACTTC	CAISDGQGVSSYEQYF
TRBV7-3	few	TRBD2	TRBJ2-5	TGTGCCAGCAGCCCGGGACTAGCGGGAGCGGGAGAGACCCAGTACTTC	CASSPGLAGAGETQYF
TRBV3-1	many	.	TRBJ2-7	TGTGCCAGCAGCGATTCCCCGGGGGTCGAGCAGTACTTC	CASSDSPGVEQYF
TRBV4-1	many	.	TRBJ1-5	TGCGCCAGCAGCCCAGTGGTAATCAGCAATCAGCCCCAGCATTTT	CASSPVVISNQPQHF
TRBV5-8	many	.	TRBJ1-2	TGTGCCAGCAGCTTTACTACAGGGTTGCCTGGCTACACCTTC	CASSFTTGLPGYTF
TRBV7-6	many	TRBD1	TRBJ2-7	TGTGCCAGCAGCTTAGGGGAGAGGGGGCAAGGGGAGCAGTACTTC	CASSLGERGQGEQYF
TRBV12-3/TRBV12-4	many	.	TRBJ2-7	TGTGCCAGCAGTGATCAGGGGTTGAGGAGGACCGACGAGCAGTACTTC	CASSDQGLRRTDEQYF
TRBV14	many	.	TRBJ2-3	TGTGCCAGCAGCCAAGAGGAGATAATAGGGGTAGATACGCAGTATTTT	CASSQEEIIGVDTQYF
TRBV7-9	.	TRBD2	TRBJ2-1	TGTGCCGGCAGCTTACTACTAGCGGGACGCTACAATGAGCAGTTCTTC	CAGSLLLAGRYNEQFF
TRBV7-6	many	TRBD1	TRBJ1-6	TGTGCCAGCAGCTCCCGGGACAGGGGTTATAATTCACCCCTCCACTTT	CASSSRDRGYNSPLHF
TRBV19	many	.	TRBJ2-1	TGTGCCAGTAGTATATTACAGGGGGGGTACAATGAGCAGTTCTTC	CASSILQGGYNEQFF
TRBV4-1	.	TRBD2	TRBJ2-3	TGCGCCGGCAGCCAACCCTTAGCGGGAGGGACAGATACGCAGTGTTTT	CAGSQPLAGGTDTQCF
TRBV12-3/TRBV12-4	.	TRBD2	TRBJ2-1	TGTGCCAGCAGTCCAACTAGCGACACCAATGAGCAGTTCTTC	CASSPTSDTNEQFF
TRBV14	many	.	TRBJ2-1	TGTGCCAGCAGCCCAAAGGTCTACAATGAGCAGTTCTTC	CASSPKVYNEQFF
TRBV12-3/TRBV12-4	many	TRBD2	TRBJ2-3	TGTGCCAGCAGTTTACGGCGGGAGCTTTTGGAGAGCACAGATACGCAGTATTTT	CASSLRRELLESTDTQYF